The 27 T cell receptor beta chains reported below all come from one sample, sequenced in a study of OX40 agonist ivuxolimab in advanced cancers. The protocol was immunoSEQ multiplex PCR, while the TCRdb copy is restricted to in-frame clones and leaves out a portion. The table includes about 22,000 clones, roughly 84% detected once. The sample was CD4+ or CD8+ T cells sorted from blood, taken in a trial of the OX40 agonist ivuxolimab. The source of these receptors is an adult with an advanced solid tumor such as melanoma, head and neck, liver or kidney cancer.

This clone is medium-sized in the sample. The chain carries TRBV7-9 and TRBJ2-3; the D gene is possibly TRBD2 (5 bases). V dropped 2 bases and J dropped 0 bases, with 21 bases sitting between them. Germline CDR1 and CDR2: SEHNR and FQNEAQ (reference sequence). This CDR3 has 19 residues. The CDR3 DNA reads TGTGCCAGCAGCTTACCTTTAAGCTACGCGGAGGCTAGCACAGATACGCAGTATTTT. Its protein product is CASSLPLSYAEASTDTQYF.

The CDR3 spells CASSQGGVSNQPQHF. CDR3 in DNA: TGCGCCAGCAGCCAAGGAGGGGTTAGCAATCAGCCCCAGCATTTT. This chain links TRBV4-1 with TRBJ1-5; possibly TRBD1 for D (5 bases). There are 15 residues in the CDR3. CDR1 and CDR2 (germline): MGHRA, YSYEKL. With 1 base removed from V and 0 bases from J, the gap between germline ends came to 7 bases.

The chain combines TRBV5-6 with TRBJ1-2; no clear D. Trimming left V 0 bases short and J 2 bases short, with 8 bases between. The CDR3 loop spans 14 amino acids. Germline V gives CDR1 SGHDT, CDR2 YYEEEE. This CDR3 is CASSLVSENYGYTF. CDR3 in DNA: TGTGCCAGCAGCTTGGTGTCAGAGAACTATGGCTACACCTTC. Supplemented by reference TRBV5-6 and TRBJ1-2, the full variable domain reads DAGVTQSPTHLIKTRGQQVTLRCSPKSGHDTVSWYQQALGQGPQFIFQYYEEEERQRGNFPDRFSGHQFPNYSSELNVNALLLGDSALYLCASSLVSENYGYTFGSGTRLTVV.

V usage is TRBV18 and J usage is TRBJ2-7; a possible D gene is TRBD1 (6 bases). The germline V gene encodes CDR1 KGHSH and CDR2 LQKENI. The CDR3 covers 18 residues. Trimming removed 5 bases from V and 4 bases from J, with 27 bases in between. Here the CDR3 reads CASSDPTHPDSSYYEQYF. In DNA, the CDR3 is TGTGCCAGCTCAGATCCTACTCACCCGGACAGTTCCTATTACGAGCAGTACTTC.

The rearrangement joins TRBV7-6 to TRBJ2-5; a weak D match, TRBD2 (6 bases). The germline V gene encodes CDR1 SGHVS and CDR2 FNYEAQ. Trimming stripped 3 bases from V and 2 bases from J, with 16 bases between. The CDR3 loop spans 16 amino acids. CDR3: CASSFPWRGMQETQYF. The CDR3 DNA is TGTGCCAGCAGCTTCCCCTGGCGGGGCATGCAAGAGACCCAGTACTTC.

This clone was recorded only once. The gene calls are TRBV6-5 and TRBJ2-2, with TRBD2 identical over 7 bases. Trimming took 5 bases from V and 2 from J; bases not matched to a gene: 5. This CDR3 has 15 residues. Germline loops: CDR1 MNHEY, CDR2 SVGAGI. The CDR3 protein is CASSAERGNTGELFF. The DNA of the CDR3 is TGTGCCAGCAGTGCAGAGCGGGGCAACACCGGGGAGCTGTTTTTT.

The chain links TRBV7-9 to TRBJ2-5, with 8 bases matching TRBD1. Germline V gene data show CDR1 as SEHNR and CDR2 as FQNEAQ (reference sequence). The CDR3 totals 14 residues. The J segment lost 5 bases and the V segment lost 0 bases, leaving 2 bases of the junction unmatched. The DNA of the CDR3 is TGTGCCAGCAGCTTAGCCAGGGGGCGTGAGACCCAGTACTTC. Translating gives CASSLARGRETQYF.

The CDR3 is CASSSRAVGVTDTQYF. The CDR3 DNA sequence: TGTGCCAGCAGCTCCAGAGCGGTAGGGGTCACAGATACGCAGTATTTT. The genes are TRBV13 and TRBJ2-3; TRBD1 or TRBD2 may be the D gene (5 bases each). The CDR3 has 16 residues. Trimming left V 4 bases short and J 2 bases short, with 16 bases between. Germline CDR1 and CDR2: PRHDT and FYEKMQ (reference sequence).

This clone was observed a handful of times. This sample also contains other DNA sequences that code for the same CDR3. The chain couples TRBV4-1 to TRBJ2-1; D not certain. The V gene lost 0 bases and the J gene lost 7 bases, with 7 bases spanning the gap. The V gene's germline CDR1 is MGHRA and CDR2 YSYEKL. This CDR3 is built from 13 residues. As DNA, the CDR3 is TGCGCCAGCAGCCAAGATTTCCTAAATGAGCAGTTCTTC. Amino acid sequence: CASSQDFLNEQFF.

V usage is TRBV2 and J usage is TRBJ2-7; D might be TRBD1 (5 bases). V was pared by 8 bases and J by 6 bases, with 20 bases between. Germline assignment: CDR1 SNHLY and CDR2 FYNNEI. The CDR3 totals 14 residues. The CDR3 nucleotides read TGTGCCAGCCCTAGGGCAGGGTCAACCTCCGAGCAGTACTTC. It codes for CASPRAGSTSEQYF.

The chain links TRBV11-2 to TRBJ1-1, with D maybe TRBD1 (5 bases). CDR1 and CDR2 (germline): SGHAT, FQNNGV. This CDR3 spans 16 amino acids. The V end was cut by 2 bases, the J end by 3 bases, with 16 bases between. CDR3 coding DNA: TGTGCCAGCAGCTTAAGTGGGGGGAGTTGGGACACTGAAGCTTTCTTT. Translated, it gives CASSLSGGSWDTEAFF.

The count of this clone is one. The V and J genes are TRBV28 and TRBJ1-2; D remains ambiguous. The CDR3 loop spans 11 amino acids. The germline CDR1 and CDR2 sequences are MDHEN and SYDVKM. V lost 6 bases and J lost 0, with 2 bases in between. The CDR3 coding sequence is TGTGCCAGCAGGGCTAACTATGGCTACACCTTC. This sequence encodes CASRANYGYTF.

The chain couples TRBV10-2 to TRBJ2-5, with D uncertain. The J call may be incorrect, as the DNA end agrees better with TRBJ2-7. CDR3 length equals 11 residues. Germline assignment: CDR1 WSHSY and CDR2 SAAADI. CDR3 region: CASSVGFEQYF. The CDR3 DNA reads TGCGCCAGCAGTGTCGGATTCGAGCAGTACTTC.

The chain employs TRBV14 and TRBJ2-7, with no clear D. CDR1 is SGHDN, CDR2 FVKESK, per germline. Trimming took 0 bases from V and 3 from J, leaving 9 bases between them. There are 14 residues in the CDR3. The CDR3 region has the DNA TGTGCCAGCAGCCAAGATTTTGGAGACTACGAGCAGTACTTC. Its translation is CASSQDFGDYEQYF.

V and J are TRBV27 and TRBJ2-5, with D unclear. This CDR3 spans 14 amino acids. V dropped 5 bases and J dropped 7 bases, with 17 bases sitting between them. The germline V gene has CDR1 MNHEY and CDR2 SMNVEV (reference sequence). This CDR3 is CASSGLETPGTQYF. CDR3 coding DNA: TGTGCCAGCAGTGGTTTGGAAACCCCAGGGACCCAGTACTTC.

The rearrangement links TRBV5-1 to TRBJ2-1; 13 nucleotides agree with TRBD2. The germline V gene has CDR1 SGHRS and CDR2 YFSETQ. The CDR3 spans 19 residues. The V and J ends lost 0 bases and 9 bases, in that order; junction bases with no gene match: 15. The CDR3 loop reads CASSLELAGGPVMMGEQFF. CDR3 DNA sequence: TGCGCCAGCAGCTTGGAACTAGCGGGAGGGCCGGTCATGATGGGTGAGCAGTTCTTC.

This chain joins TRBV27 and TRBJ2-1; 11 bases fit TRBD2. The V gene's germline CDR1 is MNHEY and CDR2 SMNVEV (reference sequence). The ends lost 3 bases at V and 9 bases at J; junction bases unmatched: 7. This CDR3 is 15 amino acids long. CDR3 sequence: CASSLRLAGGGEQFF. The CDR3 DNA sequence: TGTGCCAGCAGTTTGAGGCTAGCGGGAGGAGGTGAGCAGTTCTTC.

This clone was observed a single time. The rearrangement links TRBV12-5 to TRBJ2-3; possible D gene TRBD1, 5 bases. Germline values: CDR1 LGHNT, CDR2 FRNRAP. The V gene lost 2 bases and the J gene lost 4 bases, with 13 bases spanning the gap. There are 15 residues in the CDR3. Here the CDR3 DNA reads TGTGCTAGTGGTTTGCTTCGGCAGGGTCCAGATACGCAGTATTTT. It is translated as CASGLLRQGPDTQYF.

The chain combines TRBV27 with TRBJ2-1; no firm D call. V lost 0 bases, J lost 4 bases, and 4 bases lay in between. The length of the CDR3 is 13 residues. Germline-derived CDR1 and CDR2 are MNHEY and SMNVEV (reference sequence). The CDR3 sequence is CASSLSLYNEQFF. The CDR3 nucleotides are TGTGCCAGCAGTTTATCTCTATACAATGAGCAGTTCTTC.

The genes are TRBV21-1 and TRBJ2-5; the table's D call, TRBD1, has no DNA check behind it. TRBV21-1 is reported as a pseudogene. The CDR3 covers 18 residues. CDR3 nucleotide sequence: TGTGCCAGCAGCAAAATCGTCTTTGTAACAAGGGGATTGCAGACCCAGTACTTC. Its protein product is CASSKIVFVTRGLQTQYF.

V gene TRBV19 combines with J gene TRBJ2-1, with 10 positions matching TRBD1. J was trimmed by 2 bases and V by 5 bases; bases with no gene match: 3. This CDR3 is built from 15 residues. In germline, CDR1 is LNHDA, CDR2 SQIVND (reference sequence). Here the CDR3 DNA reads TGTGCCAGTAGTTACGGGACAGGGGCCTACAATGAGCAGTTCTTC. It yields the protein CASSYGTGAYNEQFF.

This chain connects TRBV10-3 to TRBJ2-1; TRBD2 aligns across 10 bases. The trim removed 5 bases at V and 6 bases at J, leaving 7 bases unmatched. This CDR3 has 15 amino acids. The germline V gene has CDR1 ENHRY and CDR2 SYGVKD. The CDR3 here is CAISLAGVNPNEQFF. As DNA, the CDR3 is TGTGCCATCAGTCTAGCGGGAGTTAACCCCAATGAGCAGTTCTTC.

CDR3 loop: CASSVGGPSYNEQFF. In DNA, the CDR3 is TGTGCCAGCAGCGTAGGCGGCCCTTCCTACAATGAGCAGTTCTTC. V and J are TRBV9 and TRBJ2-1; D remains unclear. CDR1 and CDR2 (germline): SGDLS, YYNGEE. The V end was cut by 0 bases, the J end by 1 base, with 8 bases between. CDR3 length: 15 amino acids.

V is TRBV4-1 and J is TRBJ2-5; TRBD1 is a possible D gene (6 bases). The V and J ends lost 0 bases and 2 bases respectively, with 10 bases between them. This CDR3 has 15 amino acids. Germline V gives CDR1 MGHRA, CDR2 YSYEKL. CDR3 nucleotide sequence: TGCGCCAGCAGCCAAGATTCAGGGGATCAAGAGACCCAGTACTTC. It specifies CASSQDSGDQETQYF.

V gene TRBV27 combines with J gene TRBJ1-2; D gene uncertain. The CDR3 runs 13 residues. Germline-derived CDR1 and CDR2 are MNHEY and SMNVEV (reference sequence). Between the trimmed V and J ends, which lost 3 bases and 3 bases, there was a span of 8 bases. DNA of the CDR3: TGTGCCAGCAGTTTCGGGGTGGACTATGGCTACACCTTC. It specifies CASSFGVDYGYTF.

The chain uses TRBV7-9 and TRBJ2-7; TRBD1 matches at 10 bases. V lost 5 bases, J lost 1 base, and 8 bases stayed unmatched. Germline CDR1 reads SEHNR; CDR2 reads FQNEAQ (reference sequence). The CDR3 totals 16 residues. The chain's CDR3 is CASSIWDRGFSYEQYF. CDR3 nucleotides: TGTGCCAGCAGCATCTGGGACAGGGGTTTTTCCTACGAGCAGTACTTC. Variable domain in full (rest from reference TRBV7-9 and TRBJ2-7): DTGVSQNPRHKITKRGQNVTFRCDPISEHNRLYWYRQTLGQGPEFLTYFQNEAQLEKSRLLSDRFSAERPKGSFSTLEIQRTEQGDSAMYLCASSIWDRGFSYEQYFGPGTRLTVT.

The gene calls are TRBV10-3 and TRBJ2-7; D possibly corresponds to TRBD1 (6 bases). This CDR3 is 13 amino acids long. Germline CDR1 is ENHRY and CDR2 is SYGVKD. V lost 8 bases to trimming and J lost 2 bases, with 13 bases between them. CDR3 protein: CAIYRDTTYEQYF. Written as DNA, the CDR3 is TGTGCCATCTACCGGGACACCACCTACGAGCAGTACTTC.